This T cell receptor (beta chain) originates from a study of cytomegalovirus exposure and HLA in healthy donors. Primers: 60 Vbeta forward and 13 Jbeta reverse. Sequencing was performed with immunoSEQ multiplex PCR; in TCRdb, only in-frame clones are kept and a portion is missing. The table lists 72,000 or so clones, roughly 74% of them singletons. Study-level points and caveats: In an earlier analysis, about 87% or about 30%: the productive usage of most TCR beta V segments.

Points on this clone: Its target is not known.

The source of this sequence is a man aged 18 to 30 in good health and CMV-seropositive. Specimen: PBMCs.

Here the CDR3 reads CAWSGTGLGSPLHF. For the CDR3, the DNA is TGTGCCTGGAGTGGGACAGGGTTGGGTTCACCCCTCCACTTT. The chain joins TRBV30 to TRBJ1-6; TRBD1 agrees at 8 bases. This CDR3 comprises 14 residues. The germline V gene has CDR1 GTSNPN and CDR2 SVGIG (reference sequence). With V trimmed by 1 base and J by 9 bases, 5 bases remained unmatched.